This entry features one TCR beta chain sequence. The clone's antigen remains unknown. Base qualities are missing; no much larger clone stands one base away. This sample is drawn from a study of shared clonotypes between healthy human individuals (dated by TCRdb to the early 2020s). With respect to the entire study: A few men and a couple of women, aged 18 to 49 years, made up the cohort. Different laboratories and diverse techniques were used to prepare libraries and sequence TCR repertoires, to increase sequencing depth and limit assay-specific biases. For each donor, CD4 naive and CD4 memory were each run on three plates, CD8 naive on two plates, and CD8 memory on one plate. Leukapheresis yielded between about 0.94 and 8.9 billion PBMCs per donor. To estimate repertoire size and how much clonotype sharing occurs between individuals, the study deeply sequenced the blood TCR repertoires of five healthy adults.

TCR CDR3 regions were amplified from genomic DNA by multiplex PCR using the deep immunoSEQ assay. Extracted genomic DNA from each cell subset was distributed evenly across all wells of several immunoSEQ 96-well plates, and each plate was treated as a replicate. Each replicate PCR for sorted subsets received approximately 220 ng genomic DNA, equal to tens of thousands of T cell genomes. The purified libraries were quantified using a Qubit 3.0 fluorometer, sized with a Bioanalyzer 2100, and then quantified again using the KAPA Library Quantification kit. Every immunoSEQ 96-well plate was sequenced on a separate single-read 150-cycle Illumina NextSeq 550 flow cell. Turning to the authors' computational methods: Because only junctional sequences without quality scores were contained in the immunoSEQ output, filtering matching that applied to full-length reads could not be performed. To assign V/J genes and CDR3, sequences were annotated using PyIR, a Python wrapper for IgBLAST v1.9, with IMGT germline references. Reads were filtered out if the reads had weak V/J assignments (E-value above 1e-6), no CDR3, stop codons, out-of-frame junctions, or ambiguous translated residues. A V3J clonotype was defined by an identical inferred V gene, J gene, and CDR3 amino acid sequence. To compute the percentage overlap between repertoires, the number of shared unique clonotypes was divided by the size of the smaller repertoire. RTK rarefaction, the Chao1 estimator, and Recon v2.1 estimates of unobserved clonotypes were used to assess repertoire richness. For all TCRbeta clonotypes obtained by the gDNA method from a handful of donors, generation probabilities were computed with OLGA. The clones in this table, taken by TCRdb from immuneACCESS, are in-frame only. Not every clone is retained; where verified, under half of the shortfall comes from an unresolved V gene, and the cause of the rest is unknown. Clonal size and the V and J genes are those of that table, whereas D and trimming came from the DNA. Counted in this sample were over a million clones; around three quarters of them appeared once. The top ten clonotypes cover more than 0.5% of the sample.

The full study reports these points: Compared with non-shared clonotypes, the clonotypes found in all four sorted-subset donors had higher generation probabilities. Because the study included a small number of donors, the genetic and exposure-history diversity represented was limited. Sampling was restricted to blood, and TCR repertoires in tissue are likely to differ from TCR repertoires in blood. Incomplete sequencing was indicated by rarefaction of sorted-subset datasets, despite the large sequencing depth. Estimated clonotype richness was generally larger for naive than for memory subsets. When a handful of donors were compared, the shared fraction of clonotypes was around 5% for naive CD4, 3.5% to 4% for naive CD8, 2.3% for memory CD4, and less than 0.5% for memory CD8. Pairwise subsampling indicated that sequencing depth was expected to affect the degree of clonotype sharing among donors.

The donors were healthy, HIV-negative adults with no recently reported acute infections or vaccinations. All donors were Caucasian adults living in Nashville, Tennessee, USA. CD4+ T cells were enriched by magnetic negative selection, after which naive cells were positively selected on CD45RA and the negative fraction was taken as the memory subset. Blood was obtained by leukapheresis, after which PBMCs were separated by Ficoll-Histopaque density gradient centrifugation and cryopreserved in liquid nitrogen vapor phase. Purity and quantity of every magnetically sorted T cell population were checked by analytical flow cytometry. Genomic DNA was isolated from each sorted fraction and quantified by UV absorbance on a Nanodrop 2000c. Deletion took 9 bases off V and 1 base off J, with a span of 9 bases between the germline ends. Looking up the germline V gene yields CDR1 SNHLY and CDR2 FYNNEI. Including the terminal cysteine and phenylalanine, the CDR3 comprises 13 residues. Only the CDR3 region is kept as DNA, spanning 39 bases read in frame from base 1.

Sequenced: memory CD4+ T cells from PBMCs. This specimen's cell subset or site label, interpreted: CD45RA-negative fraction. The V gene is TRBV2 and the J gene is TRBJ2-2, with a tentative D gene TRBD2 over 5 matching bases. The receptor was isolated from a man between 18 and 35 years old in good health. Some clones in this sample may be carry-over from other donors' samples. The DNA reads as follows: TGTGCCAGTGAAGCGGAGAACACCGGGGAGCTGTTTTTT. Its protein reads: CASEAENTGELFF.